This entry describes one TCR beta chain. The antigen is unknown. Trimming removed 10 bases from V and 7 bases from J; junction bases left unmatched: 14. The CDR3 has 14 amino acids. Germline V gives CDR1 SNHLY, CDR2 FYNNEI. Study processing details: ImmunoSEQ junction-only sequences lacked quality scores, so their filtering differed. Produced via immunoSEQ multiplex PCR; TCRdb's table is partial and in-frame only. V and J calls and clone size come straight from that table; D and trimming were deduced from the DNA. Of a few hundred thousand clones in the sample, around 90% were seen once. The sample originates from a study of shared clonotypes between healthy human individuals. Study overall: A donor's plate count was three for CD4 naive and three for CD4 memory; CD8 naive had two and CD8 memory one. Findings and caveats of the study: Naive subsets, compared against memory subsets, generally had larger estimated richness values.

The receptor's source is a man aged 18-30 years in good health. The gene calls are TRBV2 and TRBJ2-7; TRBD1 aligns across 9 bases. The sample comprised memory CD8+ T cells sorted from blood. The subset here: CD45RO+ cells pooled with CCR7-negative TemRA cells. The CDR3 DNA is TGTGCCATCTTACCAAGGACAGGGGAGTGGGAGCAGTACTTC. Encoded protein: CAILPRTGEWEQYF.